A selection of T cell receptor beta chains follows, all from one sample in a study of CXCR3-negative and CXCR3-positive naive CD8 T cells. Following a re-call of the 5' RACE reads, TCRdb has one entry per CDR3 protein and lacks DNA. Its listing shows approximately 56,000 distinct CDR3 sequences. Material: memory CD8+ T cells from blood. Receptors were obtained from a human donor in good health. Some clones in this sample may be carry-over from other donors' samples. Both conserved end residues are part of each CDR3.

cdr3_aa	cdr3_length	v_call	j_call
CASSPRPLQIRDDRTGLGNTIYF	23	TRBV7-6	TRBJ1-3
CASSPALAQWNEQFF	15	TRBV27	TRBJ2-1
CASSQEQAVVPGELFF	16	TRBV4-3	TRBJ2-2
CSADTGLNAEAFF	13	TRBV29-1	TRBJ1-1
CASSPAGAYSHNSPLHF	17	TRBV12-3/TRBV12-4	TRBJ1-6
CATSDLNQPQHF	12	TRBV24-1	TRBJ1-5
CSARREVGDTDTQYF	15	TRBV20-1	TRBJ2-3
CASSPRRGASSYEQYF	16	TRBV3-1	TRBJ2-7
CASSYSGHGSSGDEQFF	17	TRBV6-2/TRBV6-3	TRBJ2-1
CSVEQGEEEETQYF	14	TRBV29-1	TRBJ2-5
CSAQKGGDYNERFF	14	TRBV20-1	TRBJ2-1
CASSDSSTGLSGANVLTF	18	TRBV6-4	TRBJ2-6
CASSSMGSVTEAFF	14	TRBV5-4	TRBJ1-1
CSVEEVQATYNEQFF	15	TRBV29-1	TRBJ2-1
CASSPYVMNEQYF	13	TRBV7-8	TRBJ2-7
CSVAGEAETLGYTF	14	TRBV29-1	TRBJ1-2
CASRPATGSSYNEQFF	16	TRBV7-9	TRBJ2-1
CARTGRFSYEQYF	13	TRBV21-1	TRBJ2-7
CASSAEGANTGELFF	15	TRBV7-2	TRBJ2-2
CASSLPGQFFEQYF	14	TRBV7-9	TRBJ2-7
CASSFPGGEGYTF	13	TRBV7-2	TRBJ1-2
CSVRQIDTDTQYF	13	TRBV29-1	TRBJ2-3